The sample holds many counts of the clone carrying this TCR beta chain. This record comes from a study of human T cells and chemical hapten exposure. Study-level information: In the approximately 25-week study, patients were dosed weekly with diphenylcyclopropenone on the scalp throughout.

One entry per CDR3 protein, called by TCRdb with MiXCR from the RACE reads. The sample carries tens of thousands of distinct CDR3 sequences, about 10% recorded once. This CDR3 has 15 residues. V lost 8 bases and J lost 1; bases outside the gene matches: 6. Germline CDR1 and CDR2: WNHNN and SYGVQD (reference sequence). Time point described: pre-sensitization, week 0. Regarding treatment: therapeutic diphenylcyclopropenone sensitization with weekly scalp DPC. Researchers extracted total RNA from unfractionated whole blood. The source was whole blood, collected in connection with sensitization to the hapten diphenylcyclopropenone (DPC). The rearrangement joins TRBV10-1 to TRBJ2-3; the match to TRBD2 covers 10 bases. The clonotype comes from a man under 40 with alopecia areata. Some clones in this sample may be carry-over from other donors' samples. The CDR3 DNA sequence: TGCGCCAGCGCGGAGCGGGGGGGCGGCACAGATACGCAGTATTTT. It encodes CASAERGGGTDTQYF.